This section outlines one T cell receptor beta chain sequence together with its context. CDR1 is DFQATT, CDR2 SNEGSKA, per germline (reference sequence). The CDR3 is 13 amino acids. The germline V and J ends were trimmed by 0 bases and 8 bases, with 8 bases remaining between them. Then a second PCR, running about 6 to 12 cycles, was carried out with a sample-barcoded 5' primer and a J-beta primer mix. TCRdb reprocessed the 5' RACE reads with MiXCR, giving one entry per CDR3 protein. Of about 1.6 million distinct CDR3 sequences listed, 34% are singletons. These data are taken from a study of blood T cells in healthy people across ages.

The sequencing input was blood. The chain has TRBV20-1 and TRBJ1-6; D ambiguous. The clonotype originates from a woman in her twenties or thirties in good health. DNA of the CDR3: TGCAGTGCTAGAGAGGCCAGCTATTCACCCCTCCACTTT. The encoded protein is CSAREASYSPLHF.